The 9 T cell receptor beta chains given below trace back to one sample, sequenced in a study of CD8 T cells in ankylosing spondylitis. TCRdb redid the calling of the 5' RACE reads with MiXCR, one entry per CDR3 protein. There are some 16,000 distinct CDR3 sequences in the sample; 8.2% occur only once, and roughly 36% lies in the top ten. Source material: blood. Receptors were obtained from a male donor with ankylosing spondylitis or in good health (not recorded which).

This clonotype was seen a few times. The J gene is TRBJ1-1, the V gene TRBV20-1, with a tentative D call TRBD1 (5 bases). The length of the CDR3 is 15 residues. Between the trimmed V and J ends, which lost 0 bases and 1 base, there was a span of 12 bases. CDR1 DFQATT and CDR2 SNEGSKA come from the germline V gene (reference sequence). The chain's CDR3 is CSARDPGDANTEAFF. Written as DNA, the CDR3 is TGCAGTGCTAGAGATCCGGGGGATGCGAACACTGAAGCTTTCTTT.

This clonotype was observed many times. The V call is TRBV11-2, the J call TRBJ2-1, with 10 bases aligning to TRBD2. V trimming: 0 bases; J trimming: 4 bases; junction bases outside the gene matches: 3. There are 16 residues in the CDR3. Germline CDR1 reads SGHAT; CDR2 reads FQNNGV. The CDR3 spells CASSLDRTSGYNEQFF. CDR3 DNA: TGTGCCAGCAGCTTAGATAGGACTAGCGGTTACAATGAGCAGTTCTTC.

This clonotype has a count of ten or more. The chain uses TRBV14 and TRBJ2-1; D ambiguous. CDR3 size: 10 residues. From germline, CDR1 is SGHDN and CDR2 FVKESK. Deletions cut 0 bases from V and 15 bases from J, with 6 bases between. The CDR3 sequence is CASSQETLFF. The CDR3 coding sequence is TGTGCCAGCAGCCAAGAAACCTTGTTCTTC.

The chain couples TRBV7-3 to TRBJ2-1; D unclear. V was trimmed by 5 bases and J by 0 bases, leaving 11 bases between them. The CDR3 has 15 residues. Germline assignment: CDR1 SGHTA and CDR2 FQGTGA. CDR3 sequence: CASSAYSSSYNEQFF. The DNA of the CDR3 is TGTGCCAGCAGCGCCTACAGTAGCTCCTACAATGAGCAGTTCTTC.

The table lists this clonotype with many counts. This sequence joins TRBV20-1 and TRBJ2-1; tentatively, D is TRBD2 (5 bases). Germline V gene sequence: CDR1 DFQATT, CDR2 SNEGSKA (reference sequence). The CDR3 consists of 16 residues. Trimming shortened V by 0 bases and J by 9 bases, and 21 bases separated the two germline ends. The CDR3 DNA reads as TGCAGTGCTAGAGATCTCCCAGGACTGAGGGCCAGTGAGCAGTTCTTC. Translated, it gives CSARDLPGLRASEQFF.

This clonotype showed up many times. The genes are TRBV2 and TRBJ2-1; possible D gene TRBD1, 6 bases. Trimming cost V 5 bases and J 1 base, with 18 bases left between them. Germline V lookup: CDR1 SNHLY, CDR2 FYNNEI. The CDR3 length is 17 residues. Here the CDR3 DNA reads TGTGCCAGCAGTCCTAGACAGGCTAGCTTTTCCTACAATGAGCAGTTCTTC. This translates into CASSPRQASFSYNEQFF.

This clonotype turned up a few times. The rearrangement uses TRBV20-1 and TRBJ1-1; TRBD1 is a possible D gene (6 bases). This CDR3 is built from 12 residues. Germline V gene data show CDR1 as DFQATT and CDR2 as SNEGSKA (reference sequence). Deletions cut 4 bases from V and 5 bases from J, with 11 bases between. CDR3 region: CSAMGATTEAFF. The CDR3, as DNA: TGCAGTGCTATGGGGGCCACGACTGAAGCTTTCTTT.

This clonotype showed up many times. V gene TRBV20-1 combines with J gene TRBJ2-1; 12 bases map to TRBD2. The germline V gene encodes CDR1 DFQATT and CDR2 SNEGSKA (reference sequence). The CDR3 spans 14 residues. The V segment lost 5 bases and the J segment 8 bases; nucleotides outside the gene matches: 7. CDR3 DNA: TGCAGTGCTCAGACTAGCGGGAGTATGTATGAGCAGTTCTTC. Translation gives CSAQTSGSMYEQFF.

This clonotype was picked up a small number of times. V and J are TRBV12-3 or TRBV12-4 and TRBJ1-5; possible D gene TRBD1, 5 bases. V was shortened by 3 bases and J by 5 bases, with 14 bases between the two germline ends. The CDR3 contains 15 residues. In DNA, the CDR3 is TGTGCCAGCAGTTTTGGGCAGGGACGAGATCAGCCCCAGCATTTT. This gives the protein CASSFGQGRDQPQHF.